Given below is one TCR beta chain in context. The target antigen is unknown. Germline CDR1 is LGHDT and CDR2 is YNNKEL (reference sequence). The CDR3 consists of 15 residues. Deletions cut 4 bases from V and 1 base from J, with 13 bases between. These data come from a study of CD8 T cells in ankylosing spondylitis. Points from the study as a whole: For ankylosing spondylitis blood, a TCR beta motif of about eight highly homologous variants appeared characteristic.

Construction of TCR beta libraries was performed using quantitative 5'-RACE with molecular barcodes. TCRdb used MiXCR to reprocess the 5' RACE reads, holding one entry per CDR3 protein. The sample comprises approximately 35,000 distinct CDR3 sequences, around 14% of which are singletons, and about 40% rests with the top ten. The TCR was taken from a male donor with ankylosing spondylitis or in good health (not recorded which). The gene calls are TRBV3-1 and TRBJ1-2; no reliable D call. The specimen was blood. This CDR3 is CASSLRRSDNYGYTF. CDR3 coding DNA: TGTGCCAGCAGCCTCCGGAGGTCGGATAACTATGGCTACACCTTC.